This T cell receptor beta chain was found in a study of CD4+ T cells in melanoma. Study findings and constraints: Reportedly, melanoma neoantigen-specific CD4+ T cells showed varied differentiation states. CD8+ T cell, macrophage and B cell function reportedly correlated with neoantigen-specific CD4+ T cells.

By share of the sample, this clone is medium-sized. Its cognate antigen is unknown. Using immunoSEQ multiplex PCR, the repertoire was profiled, and TCRdb retains in-frame clones only, with some absent. The sample includes more than 8,500 clones, roughly two thirds of them seen just once. The clonotype was recovered from a human donor with melanoma. The sequencing input was peripheral blood.

The CDR3, as DNA: TGTGCCAGCAGACCCCCGGCGGGACAGTATAATTCACCCCTCCACTTT. Translating gives CASRPPAGQYNSPLHF. The J gene is TRBJ1-6, the V gene TRBV2; 7 bases are shared with TRBD1. The V segment lost 6 bases and the J segment 4 bases; nucleotides outside the gene matches: 9. This CDR3 comprises 16 residues. Germline assignment: CDR1 SNHLY and CDR2 FYNNEI.